The following is a TCR beta chain sequence with its context. The repertoire was sequenced with immunoSEQ multiplex PCR; TCRdb's copy has only in-frame clones and lacks some. Altogether 60,000 to 90,000 clones are present, more than 85% being singletons, with the ten largest covering 0.41%. These data come from a study of technical replicates of blood from a handful of donors. Germline lookup yields CDR1 SGHRS and CDR2 YFSETQ. The CDR3 has 16 amino acids. V shed 7 bases and J 5 bases; nucleotides not matched to a gene: 9. Sequencing was performed on T cells isolated from PBMCs. The genes are TRBV5-1 and TRBJ2-7, with TRBD2 matching 16 bases. This clonotype originated in a human donor in good health. The CDR3 here is CASRGLAGGPRNEQYF. The CDR3 coding sequence is TGCGCCAGCCGGGGACTAGCGGGAGGGCCAAGGAACGAGCAGTACTTC.